Here is one T cell receptor beta chain with its context. Its antigen is not identified. Other nucleotide sequences in the sample specify the same CDR3. These data come from a study of shared clonotypes between healthy human individuals. Regarding the study as a whole: A handful of donors had about 5% of their naive CD4 clonotypes in common. Generation probabilities were higher for clonotypes shared across all four sorted-subset donors than for unshared ones.

Trimming pared 0 bases from V and 5 bases from J, leaving 8 bases between. The CDR3 totals 13 residues. Germline V CDR1 and CDR2: SGHRS, YFSETQ. Method: immunoSEQ multiplex PCR; TCRdb's copy keeps in-frame clones and lacks some. Here the sample spans around 2.5 million clones, 93% being singletons. J is TRBJ1-1 and V is TRBV5-1; D call uncertain. The sequence was obtained from a man aged 18 to 30 in good health. Some clones in this sample may be carry-over from other donors' samples. Sequenced material: naive CD4+ T cells from PBMCs. As for subset: CD45RA+ positively selected. The CDR3 sequence: CASSLAVGTEAFF. The CDR3 region has the DNA TGCGCCAGCAGCTTGGCTGTCGGGACTGAAGCTTTCTTT.